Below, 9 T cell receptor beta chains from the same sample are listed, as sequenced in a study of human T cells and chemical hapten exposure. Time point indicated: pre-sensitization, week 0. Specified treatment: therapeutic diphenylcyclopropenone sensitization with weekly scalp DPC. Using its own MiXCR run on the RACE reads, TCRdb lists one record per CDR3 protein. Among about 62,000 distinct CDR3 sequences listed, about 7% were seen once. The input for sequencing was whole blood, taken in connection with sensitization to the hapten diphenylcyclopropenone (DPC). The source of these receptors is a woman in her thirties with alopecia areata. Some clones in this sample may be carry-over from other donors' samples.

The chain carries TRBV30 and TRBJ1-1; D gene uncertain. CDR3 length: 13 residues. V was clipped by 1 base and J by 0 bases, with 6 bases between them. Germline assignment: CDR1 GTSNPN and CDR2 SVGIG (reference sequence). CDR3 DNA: TGTGCCTGGAGTGCAACCTTGAACACTGAAGCTTTCTTT. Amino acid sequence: CAWSATLNTEAFF.

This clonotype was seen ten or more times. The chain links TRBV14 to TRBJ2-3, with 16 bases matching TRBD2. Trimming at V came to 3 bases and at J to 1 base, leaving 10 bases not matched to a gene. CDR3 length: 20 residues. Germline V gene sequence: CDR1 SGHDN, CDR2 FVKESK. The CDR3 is CASSHFPGLAGGRGTDTQYF. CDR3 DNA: TGTGCCAGCAGCCACTTTCCGGGACTAGCGGGGGGGCGTGGCACAGATACGCAGTATTTT.

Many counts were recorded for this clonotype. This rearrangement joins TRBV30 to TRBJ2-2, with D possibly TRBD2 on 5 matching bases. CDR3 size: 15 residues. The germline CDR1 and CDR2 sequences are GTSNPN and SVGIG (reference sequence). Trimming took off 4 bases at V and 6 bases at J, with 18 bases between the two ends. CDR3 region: CAWTFSRLGAGELFF. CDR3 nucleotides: TGTGCCTGGACGTTTAGCAGGTTGGGAGCCGGGGAGCTGTTTTTT.

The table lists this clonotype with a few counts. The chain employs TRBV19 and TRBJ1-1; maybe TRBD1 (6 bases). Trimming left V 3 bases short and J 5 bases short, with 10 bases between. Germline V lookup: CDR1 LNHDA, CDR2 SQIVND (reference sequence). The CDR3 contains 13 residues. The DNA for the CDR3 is TGTGCCAGTAGTATCCAGGGACATACTGAAGCTTTCTTT. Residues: CASSIQGHTEAFF.

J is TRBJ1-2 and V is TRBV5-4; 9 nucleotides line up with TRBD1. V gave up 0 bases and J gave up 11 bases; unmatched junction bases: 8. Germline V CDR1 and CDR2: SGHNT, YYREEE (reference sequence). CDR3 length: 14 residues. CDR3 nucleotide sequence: TGTGCCAGCAGCTTGGATGGGACAGGGCATCTTTACACCTTC. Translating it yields CASSLDGTGHLYTF.

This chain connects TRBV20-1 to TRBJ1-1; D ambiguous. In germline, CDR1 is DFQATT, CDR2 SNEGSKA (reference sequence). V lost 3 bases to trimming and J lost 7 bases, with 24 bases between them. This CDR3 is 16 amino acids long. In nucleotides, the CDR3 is TGCAGTGCTAGTAATTTCACACCCGTCGGATTATTTGAAGCTTTCTTT. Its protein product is CSASNFTPVGLFEAFF.

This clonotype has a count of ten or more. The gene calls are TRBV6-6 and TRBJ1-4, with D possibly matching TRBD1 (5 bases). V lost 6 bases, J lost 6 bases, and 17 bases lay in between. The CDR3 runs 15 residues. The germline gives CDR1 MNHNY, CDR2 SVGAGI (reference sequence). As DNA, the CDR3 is TGTGCCAGCAGCACCATTGGGCAGGGCGATGAAAAACTGTTTTTT. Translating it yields CASSTIGQGDEKLFF.

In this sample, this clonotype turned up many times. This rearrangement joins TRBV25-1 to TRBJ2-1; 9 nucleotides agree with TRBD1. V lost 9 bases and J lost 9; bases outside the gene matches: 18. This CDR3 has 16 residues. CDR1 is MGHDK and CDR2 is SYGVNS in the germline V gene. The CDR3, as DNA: TGTGCCAGTATTCACTGGGACAGGGTGGGGAGAGGTGAGCAGTTCTTC. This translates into CASIHWDRVGRGEQFF.

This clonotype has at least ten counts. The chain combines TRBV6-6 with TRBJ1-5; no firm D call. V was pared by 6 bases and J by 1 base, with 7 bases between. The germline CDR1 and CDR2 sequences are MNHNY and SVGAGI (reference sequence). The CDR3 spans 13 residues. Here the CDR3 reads CASRLDSNQPQHF. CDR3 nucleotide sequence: TGTGCCAGCAGGCTAGACAGCAATCAGCCCCAGCATTTT.